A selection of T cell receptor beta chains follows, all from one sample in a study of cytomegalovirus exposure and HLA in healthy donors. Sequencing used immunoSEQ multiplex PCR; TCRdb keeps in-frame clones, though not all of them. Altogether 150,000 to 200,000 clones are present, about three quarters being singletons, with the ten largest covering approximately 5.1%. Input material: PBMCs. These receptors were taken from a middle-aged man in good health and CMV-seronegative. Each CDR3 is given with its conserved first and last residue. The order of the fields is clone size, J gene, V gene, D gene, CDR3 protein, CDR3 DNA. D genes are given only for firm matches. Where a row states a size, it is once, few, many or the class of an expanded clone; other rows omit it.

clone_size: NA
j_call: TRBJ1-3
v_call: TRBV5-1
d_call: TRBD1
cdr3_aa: CASSPGGSGNTIYF
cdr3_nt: TGCGCCAGCAGCCCAGGGGGCTCTGGAAACACCATATATTTT

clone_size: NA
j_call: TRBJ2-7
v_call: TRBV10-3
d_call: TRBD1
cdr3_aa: CAIRTGTGPSRYF
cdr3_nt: TGTGCCATCAGAACCGGGACAGGACCGAGCAGGTACTTC

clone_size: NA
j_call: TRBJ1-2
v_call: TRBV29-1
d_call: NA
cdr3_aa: CSVDTGNYGYTF
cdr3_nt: TGCAGCGTTGACACAGGGAACTATGGCTACACCTTC

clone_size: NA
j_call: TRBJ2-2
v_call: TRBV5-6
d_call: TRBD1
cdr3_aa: CASSLRTGWDTGELFF
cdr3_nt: TGTGCCAGCAGCTTGAGGACAGGCTGGGACACCGGGGAGCTGTTTTTT

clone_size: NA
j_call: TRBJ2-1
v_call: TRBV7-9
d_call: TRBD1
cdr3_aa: CASSSPGQGSNEQFF
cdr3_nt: TGTGCCAGCAGCAGTCCGGGACAGGGGAGTAATGAGCAGTTCTTC

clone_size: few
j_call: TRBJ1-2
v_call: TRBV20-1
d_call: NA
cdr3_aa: CSASAVYGYTF
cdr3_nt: TGCAGTGCTAGTGCAGTCTATGGCTACACCTTC

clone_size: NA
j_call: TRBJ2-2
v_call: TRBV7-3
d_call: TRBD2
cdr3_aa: CASSSAPRLAGQTGELFF
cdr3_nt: TGTGCCAGCAGCTCCGCGCCGCGACTAGCGGGACAAACCGGGGAGCTGTTTTTT

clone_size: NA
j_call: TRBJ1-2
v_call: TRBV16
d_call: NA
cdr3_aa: CASSQTHTGSAGYTF
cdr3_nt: TGTGCCAGCAGCCAAACCCATACAGGGTCCGCTGGCTACACCTTC

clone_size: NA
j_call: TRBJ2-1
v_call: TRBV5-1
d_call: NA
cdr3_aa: CASIFGVSYNEQFF
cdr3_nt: TGCGCCAGCATCTTCGGTGTCTCCTACAATGAGCAGTTCTTC

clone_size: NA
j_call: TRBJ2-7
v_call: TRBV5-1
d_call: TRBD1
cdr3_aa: CASSFIQGAQGEQYF
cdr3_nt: TGCGCCAGCAGCTTTATACAGGGGGCTCAGGGCGAGCAGTACTTC

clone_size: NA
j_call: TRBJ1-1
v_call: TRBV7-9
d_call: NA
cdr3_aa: CASSRGGSVTEAFF
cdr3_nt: TGTGCCAGCAGCCGGGGCGGGAGTGTCACTGAAGCTTTCTTT

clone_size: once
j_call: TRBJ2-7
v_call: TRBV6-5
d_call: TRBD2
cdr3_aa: CASQGGGAYEQYF
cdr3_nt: TGTGCCAGTCAGGGCGGGGGGGCCTACGAGCAGTACTTC

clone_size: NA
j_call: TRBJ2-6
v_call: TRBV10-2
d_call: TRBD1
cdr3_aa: CASTDRGPGANVLTF
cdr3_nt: TGCGCCAGCACAGACAGGGGGCCGGGGGCCAACGTCCTGACTTTC

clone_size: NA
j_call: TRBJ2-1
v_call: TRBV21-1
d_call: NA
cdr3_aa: CASREILGSYNEQFF
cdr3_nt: TGTGCCAGCAGGGAGATTCTAGGCTCCTACAATGAGCAGTTCTTC

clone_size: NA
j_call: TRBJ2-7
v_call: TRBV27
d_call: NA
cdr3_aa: CASSPRDNSYEQYF
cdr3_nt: TGTGCCAGCAGTCCGAGGGACAACTCCTACGAGCAGTACTTC

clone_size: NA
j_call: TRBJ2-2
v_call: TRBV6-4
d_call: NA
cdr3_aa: CASSDSRLVHTGELFF
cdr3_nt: TGTGCCAGCAGTGACTCCCGACTAGTCCACACCGGGGAGCTGTTTTTT

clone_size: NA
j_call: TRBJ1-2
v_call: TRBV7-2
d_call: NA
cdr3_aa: CASSLLGGHNYGYTF
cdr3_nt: TGTGCCAGCAGCTTATTGGGGGGGCATAACTATGGCTACACCTTC

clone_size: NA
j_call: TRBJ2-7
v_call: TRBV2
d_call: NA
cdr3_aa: CASKSDGGVVEQYF
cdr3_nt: TGTGCCAGCAAATCCGACGGGGGTGTTGTCGAGCAGTACTTC

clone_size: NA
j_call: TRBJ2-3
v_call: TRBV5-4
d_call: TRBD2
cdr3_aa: CASSGEREGTDTQYF
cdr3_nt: TGTGCCAGCAGCGGAGAGCGGGAGGGCACAGATACGCAGTATTTT

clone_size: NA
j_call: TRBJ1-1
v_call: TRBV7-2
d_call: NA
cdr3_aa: CASSLPGVTEAFF
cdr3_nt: TGTGCCAGCAGCCTCCCAGGGGTCACTGAAGCTTTCTTT

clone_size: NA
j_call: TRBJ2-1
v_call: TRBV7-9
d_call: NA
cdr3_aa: CASSPGPGFSYNEQFF
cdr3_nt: TGTGCCAGCAGTCCAGGCCCGGGGTTTTCCTACAATGAGCAGTTCTTC

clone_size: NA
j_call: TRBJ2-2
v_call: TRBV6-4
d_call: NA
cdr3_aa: CASSDSTTAGELFF
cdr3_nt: TGTGCCAGCAGTGACTCAACTACCGCCGGGGAGCTGTTTTTT

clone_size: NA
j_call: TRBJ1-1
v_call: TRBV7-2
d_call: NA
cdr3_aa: CASSLLTSLQGNTEAFF
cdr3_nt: TGTGCCAGCAGCTTGCTGACATCACTACAGGGGAACACTGAAGCTTTCTTT

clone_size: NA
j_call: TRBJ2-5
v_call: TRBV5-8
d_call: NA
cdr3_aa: CASTLGGETQYF
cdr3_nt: TGTGCCAGCACCCTCGGGGGAGAGACCCAGTACTTC

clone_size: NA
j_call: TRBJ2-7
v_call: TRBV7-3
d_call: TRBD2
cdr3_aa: CASSLISGRNSYEQHF
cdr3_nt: TGTGCCAGCAGCTTAATTAGCGGGAGGAACTCCTACGAGCAGCACTTC

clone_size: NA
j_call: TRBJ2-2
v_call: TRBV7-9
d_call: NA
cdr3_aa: CASSSRAAGTGELFF
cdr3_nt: TGTGCCAGCAGCTCACGGGCCGCGGGCACCGGGGAGCTGTTTTTT

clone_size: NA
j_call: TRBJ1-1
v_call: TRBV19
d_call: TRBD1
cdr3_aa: CASSRQGGTEAFF
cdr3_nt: TGTGCCAGTAGTAGACAGGGAGGCACTGAAGCTTTCTTT

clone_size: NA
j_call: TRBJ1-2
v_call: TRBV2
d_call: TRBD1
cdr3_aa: CASRGDREVRGYTF
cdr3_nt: TGTGCCAGCAGGGGGGACAGGGAGGTACGTGGCTACACCTTC

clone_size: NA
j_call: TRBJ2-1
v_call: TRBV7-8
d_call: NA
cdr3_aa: CASSLGGTNEQFF
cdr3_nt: TGTGCCAGCAGCTTAGGAGGCACGAATGAGCAGTTCTTC

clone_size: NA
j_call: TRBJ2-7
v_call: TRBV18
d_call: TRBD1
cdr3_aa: CASSPTGTGSSYEQYF
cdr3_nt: TGTGCCAGCTCACCTACCGGGACAGGTTCTTCCTACGAGCAGTACTTC

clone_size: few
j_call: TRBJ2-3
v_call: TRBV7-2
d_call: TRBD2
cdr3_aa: CASSSRGGQYF
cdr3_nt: TGTGCCAGCAGCTCGCGGGGGGGCCAGTATTTT

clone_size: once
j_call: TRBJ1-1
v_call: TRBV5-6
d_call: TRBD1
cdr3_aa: CASSLTRGLDTEAFF
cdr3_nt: TGTGCCAGCAGCCTTACCAGGGGGCTCGACACTGAAGCTTTCTTT

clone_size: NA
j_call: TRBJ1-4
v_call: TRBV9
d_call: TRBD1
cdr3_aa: CASSSGTENEKLFF
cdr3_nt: TGTGCCAGCAGTTCCGGGACAGAAAATGAAAAACTGTTTTTT

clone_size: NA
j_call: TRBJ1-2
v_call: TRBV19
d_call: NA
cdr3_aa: CASSIQAPSNYGYTF
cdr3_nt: TGTGCCAGTAGTATCCAGGCCCCTTCTAACTATGGCTACACCTTC

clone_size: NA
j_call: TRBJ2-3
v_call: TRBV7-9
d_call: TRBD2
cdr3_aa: CASSSRTSSTDTQYF
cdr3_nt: TGTGCCAGCAGCTCCCGGACTAGTAGCACAGATACGCAGTATTTT

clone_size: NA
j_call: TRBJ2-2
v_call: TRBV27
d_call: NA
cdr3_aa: CASSLGGTGELFF
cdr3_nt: TGTGCCAGCAGTTTAGGGGGGACCGGGGAGCTGTTTTTT

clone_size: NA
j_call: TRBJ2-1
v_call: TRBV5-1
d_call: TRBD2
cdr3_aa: CASSWTSGRGNNEQFF
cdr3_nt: TGCGCCAGCAGCTGGACTAGCGGGAGAGGGAACAATGAGCAGTTCTTC

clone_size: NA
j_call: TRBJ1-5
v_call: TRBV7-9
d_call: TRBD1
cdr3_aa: CSSSLGTGVNQPQHF
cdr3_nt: TGTTCCAGCAGCCTTGGGACAGGGGTCAATCAGCCCCAGCATTTT

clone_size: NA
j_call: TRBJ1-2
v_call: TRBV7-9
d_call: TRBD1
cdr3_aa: CASSLEVAFGTGSHGYTF
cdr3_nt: TGTGCCAGCAGCTTAGAAGTCGCTTTCGGGACAGGGAGCCATGGCTACACCTTC

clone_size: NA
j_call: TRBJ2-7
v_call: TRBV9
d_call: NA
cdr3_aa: CASSVTSSRDEQYF
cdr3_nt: TGTGCCAGCAGCGTAACTAGTTCAAGAGACGAGCAGTACTTC

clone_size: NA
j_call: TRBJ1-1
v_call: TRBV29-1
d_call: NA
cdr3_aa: CSAIPELGSEAFF
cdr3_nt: TGCAGCGCAATCCCGGAGTTAGGTTCTGAAGCTTTCTTT

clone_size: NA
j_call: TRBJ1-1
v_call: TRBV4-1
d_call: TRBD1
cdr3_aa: CASSQEGQGIAEAFF
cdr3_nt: TGCGCCAGCAGCCAAGAGGGACAGGGGATCGCTGAAGCTTTCTTT

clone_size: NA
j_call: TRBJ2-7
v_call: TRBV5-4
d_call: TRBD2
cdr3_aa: CASSLVGRGDYEQYF
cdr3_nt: TGTGCCAGCAGCTTGGTAGGGAGGGGAGACTACGAGCAGTACTTC

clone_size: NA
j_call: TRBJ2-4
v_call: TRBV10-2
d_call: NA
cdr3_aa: CASSLRGNIQYF
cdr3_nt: TGCGCCAGCAGTCTACGGGGGAACATTCAGTACTTC

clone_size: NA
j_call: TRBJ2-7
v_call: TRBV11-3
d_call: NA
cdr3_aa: CASSLNGRAYEQYF
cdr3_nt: TGTGCCAGCAGCTTAAACGGGCGGGCCTACGAGCAGTACTTC

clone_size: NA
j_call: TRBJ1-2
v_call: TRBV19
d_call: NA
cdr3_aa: CAISKETEKGYTF
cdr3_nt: TGTGCCATTTCCAAGGAGACAGAAAAGGGCTACACCTTC

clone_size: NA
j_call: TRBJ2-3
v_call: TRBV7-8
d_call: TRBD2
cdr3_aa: CASSSEAGETYF
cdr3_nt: TGTGCCAGCAGCTCAGAAGCGGGGGAGACGTATTTT

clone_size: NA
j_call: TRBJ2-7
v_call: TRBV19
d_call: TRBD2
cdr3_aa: CASSILAGDAYEQYF
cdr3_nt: TGTGCCAGTAGTATCCTAGCGGGCGACGCCTACGAGCAGTACTTC

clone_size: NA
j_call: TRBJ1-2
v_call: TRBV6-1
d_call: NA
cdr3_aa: CASSESNFGYTF
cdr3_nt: TGTGCCAGCAGTGAATCGAACTTTGGCTACACCTTC

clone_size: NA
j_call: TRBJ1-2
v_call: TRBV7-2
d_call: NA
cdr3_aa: CASSSSQGNYGYTF
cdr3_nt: TGTGCCAGCAGCTCCTCCCAGGGGAACTATGGCTACACCTTC

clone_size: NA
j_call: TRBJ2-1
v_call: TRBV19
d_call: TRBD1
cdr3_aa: CASSLGQGGNEQFF
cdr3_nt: TGTGCCAGTAGTCTCGGACAGGGGGGCAATGAGCAGTTCTTC

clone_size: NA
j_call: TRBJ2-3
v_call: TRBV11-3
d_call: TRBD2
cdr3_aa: CASSLDGGGRPTDTQYF
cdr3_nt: TGTGCCAGCAGCTTAGATGGTGGCGGGAGGCCCACAGATACGCAGTATTTT

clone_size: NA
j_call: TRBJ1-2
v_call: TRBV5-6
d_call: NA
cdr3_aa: CASSLGEDNYGYTF
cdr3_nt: TGTGCCAGCAGCTTGGGGGAGGATAACTATGGCTACACCTTC

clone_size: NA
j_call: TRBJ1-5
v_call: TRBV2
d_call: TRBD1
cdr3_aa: CASSEGTGSQPQHF
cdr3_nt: TGTGCCAGCAGTGAGGGGACAGGGTCTCAGCCCCAGCATTTT

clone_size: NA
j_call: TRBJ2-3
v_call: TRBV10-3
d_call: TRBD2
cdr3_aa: CATGTSGGAGDTQYF
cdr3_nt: TGTGCCACCGGGACTAGCGGGGGGGCAGGGGATACGCAGTATTTT

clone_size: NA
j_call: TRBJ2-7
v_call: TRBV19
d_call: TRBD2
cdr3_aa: CASSISGGLSYEQYF
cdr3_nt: TGTGCCAGTAGTATAAGCGGGGGCTTGTCCTACGAGCAGTACTTC

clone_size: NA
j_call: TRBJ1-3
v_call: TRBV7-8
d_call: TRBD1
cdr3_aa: CASSSVGQSGNTIYF
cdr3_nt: TGTGCCAGCAGCTCAGTGGGACAGTCTGGAAACACCATATATTTT

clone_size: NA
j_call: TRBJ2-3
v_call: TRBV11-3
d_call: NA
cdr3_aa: CASSPRQQGTDTQYF
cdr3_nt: TGTGCCAGCAGCCCCCGTCAACAGGGCACAGATACGCAGTATTTT

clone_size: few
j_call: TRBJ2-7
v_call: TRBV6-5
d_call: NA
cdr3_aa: CASSYRDTFLDEQYF
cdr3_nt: TGTGCCAGCAGTTACCGGGACACCTTCTTGGACGAGCAGTACTTC